These 14 T cell receptor beta chains came from one sample sequenced in a study of cytomegalovirus exposure and HLA in healthy donors. The PCR contained 60 Vbeta and 13 Jbeta primers. The method was immunoSEQ multiplex PCR; TCRdb's version includes in-frame clones alone and lacks a portion of them. Of approximately 140,000 clones in the sample, approximately 80% were seen once. Sequencing used PBMCs. Source of these receptors: a man aged 35-49 years in good health and CMV-seropositive.

This clone was counted once. The V and J genes are TRBV29-1 and TRBJ2-7, with D perhaps matching TRBD1 (6 bases). The V gene's germline CDR1 is SQVTM and CDR2 ANQGSEA. Between the trimmed V and J ends, which lost 4 bases and 0 bases, there was a span of 16 bases. The CDR3 length is 15 residues. The CDR3 loop reads CSVVGRTVSSYEQYF. The CDR3 DNA reads as TGCAGCGTTGTCGGCCGGACAGTGAGCTCCTACGAGCAGTACTTC.

This chain connects TRBV19 to TRBJ1-2; D is unresolved. The CDR3 spans 13 residues. CDR1 is LNHDA, CDR2 SQIVND, per germline (reference sequence). Trimming shortened V by 5 bases and J by 2 bases, and 9 bases separated the two germline ends. For the CDR3, the DNA is TGTGCCAGTAGTCCGACGGGAAACTATGGCTACACCTTC. This translates into CASSPTGNYGYTF.

The V call is TRBV5-6, the J call TRBJ2-7, with 8 positions matching TRBD2. Germline loops: CDR1 SGHDT, CDR2 YYEEEE. Germline trimming cut 2 bases from V and 2 bases from J; bases unmatched to any gene: 3. This CDR3 is built from 14 residues. The CDR3 coding sequence is TGTGCCAGCAGCTTCGAGCGGGGGACCTACGAGCAGTACTTC. Translation: CASSFERGTYEQYF.

CDR3 DNA: TGTGCCAGCAGCCCCGGCGGCCTAAACACCGGGGAGCTGTTTTTT. It codes for CASSPGGLNTGELFF. V usage is TRBV5-4 and J usage is TRBJ2-2; D unresolved. Germline V gives CDR1 SGHNT, CDR2 YYREEE (reference sequence). Trimming took off 4 bases at V and 2 bases at J, with 12 bases between the two ends. The CDR3 has 15 residues.

This clone occurred once. The chain carries TRBV2 and TRBJ1-4, with TRBD1 matching 7 bases. This CDR3 comprises 15 residues. Germline values: CDR1 SNHLY, CDR2 FYNNEI. V was clipped by 8 bases and J by 4 bases; unmatched bases: 10. The CDR3 spells CASARPGQINEKLFF. CDR3 sequence (DNA): TGTGCCAGCGCCCGACCGGGACAGATTAATGAAAAACTGTTTTTT. Full variable domain (outside the CDR3, taken from reference TRBV2 and TRBJ1-4): EPEVTQTPSHQVTQMGQEVILRCVPISNHLYFYWYRQILGQKVEFLVSFYNNEISEKSEIFDDQFSVERPDGSNFTLKIRSTKLEDSAMYFCASARPGQINEKLFFGSGTQLSVL.

This clone was detected a few times. The chain employs TRBV19 and TRBJ2-1; D uncertain. Trimming stripped 6 bases from V and 5 bases from J, with 17 bases between. Germline V CDR1 and CDR2: LNHDA, SQIVND (reference sequence). There are 15 residues in the CDR3. The CDR3 loop reads CASSGSAYGDNEQFF. CDR3 in DNA: TGTGCCAGTAGCGGGTCAGCTTATGGTGACAATGAGCAGTTCTTC. The full variable domain, its missing parts supplied by reference TRBV19 and TRBJ2-1, is DGGITQSPKYLFRKEGQNVTLSCEQNLNHDAMYWYRQDPGQGLRLIYYSQIVNDFQKGDIAEGYSVSREKKESFPLTVTSAQKNPTAFYLCASSGSAYGDNEQFFGPGTRLTVL.

This clone was found a few times. The CDR3 bases are TGTGCCAGCACCGGGACAGGGTACGGCTACACCTTC. Its translation is CASTGTGYGYTF. The rearrangement links TRBV28 to TRBJ1-2; 9 nucleotides line up with TRBD1. This CDR3 region has 12 residues. The trim removed 7 bases at V and 8 bases at J, leaving 5 bases unmatched. Germline lookup yields CDR1 MDHEN and CDR2 SYDVKM.

V usage is TRBV6-1 and J usage is TRBJ1-3, with D perhaps matching TRBD1 (5 bases). Deletions cut 6 bases from V and 2 bases from J, with 8 bases between. Germline CDR1 MNHNS, CDR2 SASEGT. This CDR3 comprises 13 residues. In nucleotides, the CDR3 is TGTGCCAGCAGGATACAGGCTGGAAACACCATATATTTT. Translation gives CASRIQAGNTIYF.

V usage is TRBV28 and J usage is TRBJ1-5; TRBD1 matches at 10 bases. V was clipped by 5 bases and J by 9 bases; unmatched bases: 10. Germline-derived CDR1 and CDR2 are MDHEN and SYDVKM. The CDR3 runs to 15 residues. For the CDR3, the DNA is TGTGCCAGCAGTCCCCCGGGACAGGGGTTGGGGCCCCAGCATTTT. Translating it yields CASSPPGQGLGPQHF. Full variable domain (remainder filled in from reference TRBV28 and TRBJ1-5): DVKVTQSSRYLVKRTGEKVFLECVQDMDHENMFWYRQDPGLGLRLIYFSYDVKMKEKGDIPEGYSVSREKKERFSLILESASTNQTSMYLCASSPPGQGLGPQHFGDGTRLSIL.

The V and J genes are TRBV5-1 and TRBJ2-2; maybe TRBD2 (6 bases). Trimming removed 0 bases from V and 5 bases from J, with 11 bases in between. Germline loops: CDR1 SGHRS, CDR2 YFSETQ. The CDR3 runs 15 residues. CDR3 DNA: TGCGCCAGCAGCTTGGCAACGGCGGGGACCGGGGAGCTGTTTTTT. Translated, it gives CASSLATAGTGELFF. Full variable domain (rest looked up from reference TRBV5-1 and TRBJ2-2): KAGVTQTPRYLIKTRGQQVTLSCSPISGHRSVSWYQQTPGQGLQFLFEYFSETQRNKGNFPGRFSGRQFSNSRSEMNVSTLELGDSALYLCASSLATAGTGELFFGEGSRLTVL.

In its sample, this clone was seen once. The chain uses TRBV11-3 and TRBJ2-1, with a possible D match to TRBD2 (6 bases). From germline, CDR1 is SGHNT and CDR2 YENEEA. Trimming stripped 4 bases from V and 9 bases from J, with 10 bases between. The CDR3 spans 12 residues. The CDR3 region has the DNA TGTGCCAGCAGCTCGGGACTGGGTGAGCAGTTCTTC. It codes for CASSSGLGEQFF. The full variable domain, completed using reference TRBV11-3 and TRBJ2-1, is EAGVVQSPRYKIIEKKQPVAFWCNPISGHNTLYWYLQNLGQGPELLIRYENEEAVDDSQLPKDRFSAERLKGVDSTLKIQPAELGDSAVYLCASSSGLGEQFFGPGTRLTVL.

The chain is built from TRBV4-3 and TRBJ1-5, with 9 bases identical to TRBD1. With 1 base clipped from V and 5 bases from J, the junction kept 0 bases outside the gene matches. The CDR3 totals 14 residues. Germline CDR1 and CDR2: LGHNA and YSLEER. For the CDR3, the DNA is TGCGCCAGCAGCCAAGGACAGGGGGATCAGCCCCAGCATTTT. Protein: CASSQGQGDQPQHF.

This clone has only a few counts. The V gene is TRBV7-2, the J gene TRBJ1-3, with TRBD1 matching 7 bases. Germline assignment: CDR1 SGHTA and CDR2 FQGNSA. The CDR3 runs to 16 residues. V gave up 5 bases and J gave up 4 bases; unmatched junction bases: 11. The CDR3 is CASSPRQGVSGNTIYF. In DNA, the CDR3 is TGTGCCAGCAGCCCACGGCAGGGGGTATCGGGAAACACCATATATTTT.

The chain's CDR3 is CASSPRARGGELFF. The CDR3 DNA sequence: TGTGCCAGCAGCCCGAGGGCCCGGGGCGGGGAGCTGTTTTTT. The chain is built from TRBV7-8 and TRBJ2-2; the D gene is possibly TRBD2 (5 bases). CDR3 length: 14 residues. V was clipped by 5 bases and J by 7 bases, with 14 bases between them. Germline V gene sequence: CDR1 SGHVS, CDR2 FQNEAQ.